These 20 T cell receptor beta chains were all obtained from the same sample, sequenced in a study of radiation and T cells in renal cell carcinoma. Time point in this sample: baseline pretreatment blood. The sample's treatment: 15 Gy SBRT to primary tumor, nephrectomy 4 weeks later. Repertoires were generated with immunoSEQ multiplex PCR, while TCRdb's copy carries only in-frame clones and drops some. The sample yields approximately 140,000 clones, approximately 90% seen once. This material consisted of blood, taken from a patient whose treatment included radiotherapy and nephrectomy. The receptor set was obtained from a woman in her 70s with renal cell carcinoma.

CDR3 nucleotides: TGCGCCAGCAGCCAAGATGGGTGGCGGGGGGACGAGCAGTACTTC. As protein: CASSQDGWRGDEQYF. The rearrangement links TRBV4-1 to TRBJ2-7; TRBD2 matches at 8 bases. The ends lost 0 bases at V and 5 bases at J; junction bases unmatched: 6. This CDR3 region has 15 residues. The germline V gene encodes CDR1 MGHRA and CDR2 YSYEKL.

V and J are TRBV5-4 and TRBJ1-2; 10 nucleotides agree with TRBD1. Germline V gene lookup returns CDR1 SGHNT and CDR2 YYREEE (reference sequence). The trim removed 5 bases at V and 5 bases at J, leaving 9 bases unmatched. There are 15 residues in the CDR3. In DNA, the CDR3 is TGTGCCAGCAGTCATCCGGGACAGGGGCTTTATGGCTACACCTTC. Protein: CASSHPGQGLYGYTF.

The rearrangement uses TRBV6-6 and TRBJ2-7, with D possibly being TRBD2 (5 bases). Trimming took off 6 bases at V and 2 bases at J, with 14 bases between the two ends. The CDR3 covers 14 residues. Germline assignment: CDR1 MNHNY and CDR2 SVGAGI (reference sequence). The CDR3 spells CASSGVGNTYEQYF. CDR3 coding DNA: TGTGCCAGCAGCGGGGTGGGAAATACCTACGAGCAGTACTTC.

This clone was seen a single time. The rearrangement uses TRBV5-4 and TRBJ2-7, with 9 bases fitting TRBD2. With 0 bases clipped from V and 0 bases from J, the junction kept 1 base outside the gene matches. There are 15 residues in the CDR3. Looked up from germline, CDR1 is SGHNT and CDR2 is YYREEE (reference sequence). The CDR3 nucleotides read TGTGCCAGCAGCTTGGGCGGGGGGGCCTCCTACGAGCAGTACTTC. Its protein is CASSLGGGASYEQYF.

This chain joins TRBV5-6 and TRBJ2-3, with 7 bases identical to TRBD1. The CDR3 loop spans 13 amino acids. Looked up from germline, CDR1 is SGHDT and CDR2 is YYEEEE. V gave up 2 bases and J gave up 6 bases; unmatched junction bases: 3. CDR3 DNA sequence: TGTGCCAGCAGCTTAGGGGGCGCGGATACGCAGTATTTT. Its translation: CASSLGGADTQYF.

The chain has TRBV5-4 and TRBJ1-1; unclear D gene. V was clipped by 2 bases and J by 8 bases, with 10 bases between them. The CDR3 loop spans 12 amino acids. Germline V gene data show CDR1 as SGHNT and CDR2 as YYREEE (reference sequence). The CDR3 is CASSLGQSEAFF. In nucleotides, the CDR3 is TGTGCCAGCAGCTTAGGGCAGAGCGAAGCTTTCTTT.

CDR3 in amino acids: CASSLARLEGKTQYF. DNA for the CDR3: TGTGCCAGCAGCTTAGCGCGACTAGAGGGCAAGACCCAGTACTTC. This chain links TRBV7-9 with TRBJ2-5; D is possibly TRBD2 (6 bases). CDR3 length: 15 residues. The germline V and J ends were trimmed by 0 bases and 6 bases, with 14 bases remaining between them. Germline V CDR1 and CDR2: SEHNR, FQNEAQ (reference sequence).

The chain has TRBV6-1 and TRBJ2-1; a possible D gene is TRBD2 (5 bases). From germline, CDR1 is MNHNS and CDR2 SASEGT. This CDR3 spans 13 amino acids. The V gene lost 7 bases and the J gene lost 3 bases, with 10 bases spanning the gap. The CDR3 DNA reads TGTGCCAGCAACAGAGGGATCTACAATGAGCAGTTCTTC. It encodes CASNRGIYNEQFF.

This clone was observed once. This chain joins TRBV7-2 and TRBJ2-1, with 13 positions matching TRBD2. Looked up from germline, CDR1 is SGHTA and CDR2 is FQGNSA. The ends lost 3 bases at V and 3 bases at J; junction bases unmatched: 8. This CDR3 region has 18 residues. DNA for the CDR3: TGTGCCAGCAGCTTCAGCCCTCGGACTAGCGGGGGCTACAATGAGCAGTTCTTC. Its protein product is CASSFSPRTSGGYNEQFF.

The chain uses TRBV5-5 and TRBJ2-7; tentatively, D is TRBD2 (6 bases). CDR1 is SGHKS and CDR2 is YYEKEE in the germline V gene (reference sequence). CDR3 length: 14 residues. With 4 bases removed from V and 4 bases from J, the gap between germline ends came to 15 bases. DNA of the CDR3: TGTGCCAGCAGCAGGCCGGAGCGGGTATACGAGCAGTACTTC. This gives the protein CASSRPERVYEQYF.

The chain links TRBV5-6 to TRBJ2-2; a possible D gene is TRBD1 (5 bases). The CDR3 has 15 residues. From germline, CDR1 is SGHDT and CDR2 YYEEEE. V was cut by 4 bases and J by 4 bases, with 14 bases left in between. CDR3 coding DNA: TGTGCCAGCAGCCGGACATTGAGTGGCACCGGGGAGCTGTTTTTT. This codes for CASSRTLSGTGELFF.

The chain joins TRBV19 to TRBJ1-4; D ambiguous. This CDR3 is 15 amino acids long. V dropped 4 bases and J dropped 0 bases, with 9 bases sitting between them. CDR1 is LNHDA, CDR2 SQIVND, per germline (reference sequence). CDR3 nucleotide sequence: TGTGCCAGTAGTAAGGTCGTGGCAACTAATGAAAAACTGTTTTTT. Amino acids: CASSKVVATNEKLFF.

This clone was observed a few times. This chain uses TRBV7-9 with TRBJ1-2; D is undetermined. The V end lost 1 base, the J end lost 2 bases, and 2 bases lay between the germline ends. The germline V gene encodes CDR1 SEHNR and CDR2 FQNEAQ (reference sequence). The CDR3 length is 12 residues. CDR3 sequence (DNA): TGTGCCAGCAGCTTAGGGAACTATGGCTACACCTTC. It encodes CASSLGNYGYTF.

The rearrangement uses TRBV6-5 and TRBJ1-6, with 12 bases matching TRBD1. The CDR3 sequence is 15 residues long. The germline V gene encodes CDR1 MNHEY and CDR2 SVGAGI. J gave up 12 bases and V 4 bases, and 7 bases lay outside the gene matches. CDR3 bases: TGTGCCAGCAGTTCGGGACAGGGGGCTTATATACCCCTCCACTTT. The encoded protein is CASSSGQGAYIPLHF.

V is TRBV5-1 and J is TRBJ2-7, with TRBD1 identical over 7 bases. The V gene end was trimmed by 4 bases and the J gene end by 6 bases; junction bases not matched to a gene: 13. This CDR3 has 15 residues. Germline CDR1 SGHRS, CDR2 YFSETQ. CDR3 DNA: TGCGCCAGCAGCGTGAACAGGGGAAGAGTGAGCGAGCAGTACTTC. Translating it yields CASSVNRGRVSEQYF.

This chain connects TRBV15 to TRBJ1-2; D may be TRBD1 (5 bases). Trimming pared 3 bases from V and 7 bases from J, leaving 15 bases between. CDR1 LNHNV and CDR2 YYDKDF come from the germline V gene (reference sequence). The CDR3 is made up of 14 amino acids. CDR3 sequence (DNA): TGTGCCACCAGCAGGGGTCAGGGAGGATCTGGCTACACCTTC. Translated: CATSRGQGGSGYTF.

The chain is built from TRBV6-1 and TRBJ2-7; the D is unclear. Per germline, CDR1 MNHNS and CDR2 SASEGT. The CDR3 is made up of 13 amino acids. The ends were cut back, 5 bases at V and 3 bases at J, with 11 bases in the middle. As DNA, the CDR3 is TGTGCCAGCAGTAGGGAAAGGAACTACGAGCAGTACTTC. It specifies CASSRERNYEQYF.

The CDR3 sequence is CASSLRLAGVDTQYF. CDR3 bases: TGTGCCAGCAGCTTAAGACTAGCGGGGGTAGATACGCAGTATTTT. V usage is TRBV7-8 and J usage is TRBJ2-3; 12 nucleotides line up with TRBD2. The length of the CDR3 is 15 residues. The germline gives CDR1 SGHVS, CDR2 FQNEAQ. After removal of 2 bases from V and 5 bases from J, the junction contained 2 bases not matched to a gene.

V and J are TRBV7-9 and TRBJ1-4, with a weak D call TRBD1 (6 bases). The CDR3 length is 14 residues. V was trimmed by 4 bases and J by 7 bases, leaving 13 bases between them. Germline V CDR1 and CDR2: SEHNR, FQNEAQ (reference sequence). The CDR3 coding sequence is TGTGCCAGCAGCTCTGAGGGACACATTGAAAAACTGTTTTTT. This sequence encodes CASSSEGHIEKLFF.

V gene TRBV10-3 combines with J gene TRBJ1-6; 7 bases line up with TRBD1. The ends lost 6 bases at V and 7 bases at J; junction bases unmatched: 9. Germline lookup yields CDR1 ENHRY and CDR2 SYGVKD. The CDR3 is made up of 15 amino acids. The CDR3 DNA reads TGTGCCATCAGGATACAGGGGACGGGGAATTCACCCCTCCACTTT. It translates to CAIRIQGTGNSPLHF.